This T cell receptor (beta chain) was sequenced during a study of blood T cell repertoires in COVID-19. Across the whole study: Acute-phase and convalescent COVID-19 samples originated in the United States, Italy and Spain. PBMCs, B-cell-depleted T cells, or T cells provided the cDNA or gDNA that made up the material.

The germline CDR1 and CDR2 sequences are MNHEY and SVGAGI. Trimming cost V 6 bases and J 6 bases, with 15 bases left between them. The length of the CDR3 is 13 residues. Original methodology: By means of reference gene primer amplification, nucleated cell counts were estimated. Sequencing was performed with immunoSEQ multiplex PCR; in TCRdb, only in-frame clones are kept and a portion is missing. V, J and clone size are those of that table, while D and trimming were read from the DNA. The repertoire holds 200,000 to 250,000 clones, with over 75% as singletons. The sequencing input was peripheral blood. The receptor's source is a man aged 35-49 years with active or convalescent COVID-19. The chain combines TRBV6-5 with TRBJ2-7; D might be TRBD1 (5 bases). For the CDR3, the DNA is TGTGCCAGCAGAGTGACAAGTACAGGCGAGCAGTACTTC. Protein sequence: CASRVTSTGEQYF.